The text below deals with one T cell receptor (beta chain). Its antigen is unidentified. The entry originates in a study of CD8+CD57+ T cells in acquired aplastic anemia. Study details: DNA from sorted CD4+ and CD8+ cells averaged about 3.2 ug. Healthy-donor CD4+ cells averaged about 9.9 million reads. General study findings and limits: Controls and patients did not differ significantly in CD8+ Simpson's diversity. The number of CD8+ CDR3 sequences shared by patients and controls was approximately 30.

Trimming cost V 3 bases and J 3 bases; bases outside gene matches: 3. The V gene's germline CDR1 is ENHRY and CDR2 SYGVKD. The CDR3 sequence is 15 residues long. Genomic DNA served as template for TCR beta VDJ and CDR3 profiling. One entry per CDR3 protein results from TCRdb running MiXCR on the reads. There are fewer than 200,000 distinct CDR3 sequences in the sample; around 60% occur only once, and over 40% lies in the top ten. The sequence was collected from a human donor in good health. The genes are TRBV10-3 and TRBJ2-7; 12 nucleotides match TRBD1. Sequencing was carried out using sorted CD4+, CD8+, or CD8+CD57+ T cells (not recorded which) from PBMCs. DNA of the CDR3: TGTGCCATCAGTGATCGGGACAGGGGGCTCTACGAGCAGTACTTC. It encodes CAISDRDRGLYEQYF.